Only a few counts were recorded for the clone carrying this TCR beta chain. No antigen is known for it. A read error may be the cause here, since a much bigger clone is one base away. CDR3 length: 16 amino acids. Germline assignment: CDR1 SGHRS and CDR2 YFSETQ. The data originate from a study of T cells after yellow fever vaccination. Study observations and caveats: High-abundance clonotypes from the bulk population could contaminate FACS-sorted repertoires. Once the booster was given, most primary-vaccination clones reappeared, at just under 98% for CD4 and roughly 86% for CD8.

Conversion of TCR transcripts into cDNA relied on 5'RACE template switching, which added a universal primer site and UMIs. One entry per CDR3 protein, called by TCRdb with MiXCR from the 5' RACE reads. Of over 100,000 distinct CDR3 sequences listed, approximately 8.4% are singletons. The sequencing here drew on CD8+ T cells sorted from PBMCs, taken 45 days after the yellow fever booster vaccination. The source of this sequence is a man aged 25 to 40 who received the YFV17D yellow fever vaccine. The chain combines TRBV5-1 with TRBJ1-1, with D maybe TRBD1 (5 bases). CDR3 region: CVSSLVSKGFNTEAFF. DNA of the CDR3: TGCGTCAGCAGCTTAGTGTCGAAGGGGTTTAACACTGAAGCTTTCTTT.